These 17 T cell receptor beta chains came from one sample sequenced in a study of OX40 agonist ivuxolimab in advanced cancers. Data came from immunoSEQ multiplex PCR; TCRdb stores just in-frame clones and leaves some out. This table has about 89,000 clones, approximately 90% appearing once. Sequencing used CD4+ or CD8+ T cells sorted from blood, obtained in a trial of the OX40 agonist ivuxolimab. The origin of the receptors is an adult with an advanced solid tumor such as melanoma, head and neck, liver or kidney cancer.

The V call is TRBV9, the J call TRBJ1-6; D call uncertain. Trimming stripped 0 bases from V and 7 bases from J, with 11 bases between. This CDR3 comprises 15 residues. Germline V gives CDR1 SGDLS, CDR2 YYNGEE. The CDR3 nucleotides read TGTGCCAGCAGCGTAGTCCCCCTAGGAAATTCACCCCTCCACTTT. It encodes CASSVVPLGNSPLHF. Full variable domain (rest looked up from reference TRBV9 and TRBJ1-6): DSGVTQTPKHLITATGQRVTLRCSPRSGDLSVYWYQQSLDQGLQFLIQYYNGEERAKGNILERFSAQQFPDLHSELNLSSLELGDSALYFCASSVVPLGNSPLHFGNGTRLTVT.

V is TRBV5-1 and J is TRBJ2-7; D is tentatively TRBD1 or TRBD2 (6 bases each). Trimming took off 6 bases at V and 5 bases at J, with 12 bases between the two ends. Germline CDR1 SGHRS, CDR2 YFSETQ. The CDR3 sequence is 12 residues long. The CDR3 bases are TGCGCCAGCAAGCTGGAGGGGGACGAGCAGTACTTC. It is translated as CASKLEGDEQYF.

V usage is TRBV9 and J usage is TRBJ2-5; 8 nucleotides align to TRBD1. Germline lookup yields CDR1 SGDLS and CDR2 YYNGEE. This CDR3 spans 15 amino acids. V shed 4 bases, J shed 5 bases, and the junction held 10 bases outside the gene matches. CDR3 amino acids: CASSPRQGTAETQYF. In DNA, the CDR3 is TGTGCCAGCAGCCCGAGACAGGGGACGGCGGAGACCCAGTACTTC.

Here the CDR3 reads CASSVAGLTEAFF. CDR3 in DNA: TGTGCCAGCAGTGTGGCAGGGCTCACTGAAGCTTTCTTT. The chain joins TRBV2 to TRBJ1-1, with D maybe TRBD1 (5 bases). Looked up from germline, CDR1 is SNHLY and CDR2 is FYNNEI. The V and J ends lost 4 bases and 4 bases respectively, with 10 bases between them. The CDR3 is 13 residues long.

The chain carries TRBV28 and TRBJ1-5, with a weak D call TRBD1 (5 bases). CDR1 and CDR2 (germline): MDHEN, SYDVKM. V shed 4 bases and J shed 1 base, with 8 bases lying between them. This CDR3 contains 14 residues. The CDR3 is CASSYGTSNQPQHF. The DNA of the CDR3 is TGTGCCAGCAGTTACGGGACCAGCAATCAGCCCCAGCATTTT.

CDR3 sequence: CASATGGPRETQYF. The CDR3 bases are TGTGCCAGCGCCACTGGCGGCCCCCGGGAGACCCAGTACTTC. The V and J genes are TRBV7-2 and TRBJ2-5; D not certain. This CDR3 is built from 14 residues. The germline gives CDR1 SGHTA, CDR2 FQGNSA. V was shortened by 8 bases and J by 5 bases, with 18 bases between the two germline ends.

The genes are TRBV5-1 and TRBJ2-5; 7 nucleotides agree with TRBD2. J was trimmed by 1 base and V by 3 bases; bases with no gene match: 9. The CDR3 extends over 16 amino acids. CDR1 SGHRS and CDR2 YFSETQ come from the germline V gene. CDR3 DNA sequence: TGCGCCAGCAGCTGGGAGGGAGGACCCCCCCAAGAGACCCAGTACTTC. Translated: CASSWEGGPPQETQYF.

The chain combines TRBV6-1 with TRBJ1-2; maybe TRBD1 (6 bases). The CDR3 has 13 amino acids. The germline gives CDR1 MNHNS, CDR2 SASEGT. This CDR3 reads CAIAGGSNYGYTF. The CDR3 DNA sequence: TGTGCGATTGCGGGGGGCTCTAACTATGGCTACACCTTC.

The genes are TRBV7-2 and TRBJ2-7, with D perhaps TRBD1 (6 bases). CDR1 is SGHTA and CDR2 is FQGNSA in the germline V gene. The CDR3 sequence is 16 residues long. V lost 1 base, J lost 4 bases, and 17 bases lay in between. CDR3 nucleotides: TGTGCCAGCAGCTTAGTAGCGCAGGGGCAGGGTTACGAGCAGTACTTC. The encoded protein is CASSLVAQGQGYEQYF.

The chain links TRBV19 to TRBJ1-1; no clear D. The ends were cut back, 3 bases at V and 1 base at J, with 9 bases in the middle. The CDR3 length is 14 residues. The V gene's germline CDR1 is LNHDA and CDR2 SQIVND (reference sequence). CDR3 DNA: TGTGCCAGTAGTATTAAAGTAGGGAACACTGAAGCTTTCTTT. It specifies CASSIKVGNTEAFF.

Here the CDR3 DNA reads TGTGCCAGTAGTAGACAGGGCCAGCCCCAGCATTTT. The encoded protein is CASSRQGQPQHF. The chain couples TRBV19 to TRBJ1-5; 7 nucleotides match TRBD1. The CDR3 is made up of 12 amino acids. Germline V gene lookup returns CDR1 LNHDA and CDR2 SQIVND (reference sequence). J gave up 7 bases and V 4 bases, and 1 base lay outside the gene matches.

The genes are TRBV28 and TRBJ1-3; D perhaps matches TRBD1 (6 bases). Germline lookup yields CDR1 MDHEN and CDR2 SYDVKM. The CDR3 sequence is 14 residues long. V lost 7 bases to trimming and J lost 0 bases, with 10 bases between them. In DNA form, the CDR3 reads TGTGCCAGCAATACAGGGTACTCTGGAAACACCATATATTTT. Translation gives CASNTGYSGNTIYF.

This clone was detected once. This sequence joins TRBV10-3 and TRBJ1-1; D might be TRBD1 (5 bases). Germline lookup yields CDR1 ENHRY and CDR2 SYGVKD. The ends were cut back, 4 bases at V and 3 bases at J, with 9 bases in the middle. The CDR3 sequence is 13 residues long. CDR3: CAISGIQDTEAFF. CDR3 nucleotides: TGTGCCATCAGTGGGATACAGGACACTGAAGCTTTCTTT.

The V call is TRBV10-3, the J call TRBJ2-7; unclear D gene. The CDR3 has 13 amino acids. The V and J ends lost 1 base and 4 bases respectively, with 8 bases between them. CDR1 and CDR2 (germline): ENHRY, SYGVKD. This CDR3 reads CAISEWNLYEQYF. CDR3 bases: TGTGCCATCAGTGAGTGGAACCTATACGAGCAGTACTTC.

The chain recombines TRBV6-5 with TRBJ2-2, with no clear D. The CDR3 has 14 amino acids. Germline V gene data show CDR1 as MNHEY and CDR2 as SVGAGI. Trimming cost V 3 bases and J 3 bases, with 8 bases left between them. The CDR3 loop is CASSYPDHTGELFF. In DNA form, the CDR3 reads TGTGCCAGCAGTTATCCGGACCACACCGGGGAGCTGTTTTTT.

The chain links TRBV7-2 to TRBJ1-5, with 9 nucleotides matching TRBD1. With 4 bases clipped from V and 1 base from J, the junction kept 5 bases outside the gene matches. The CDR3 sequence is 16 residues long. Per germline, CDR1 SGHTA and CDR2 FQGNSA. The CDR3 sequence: CASSSRTGGSNQPQHF. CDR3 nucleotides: TGTGCCAGCAGCTCGCGAACAGGGGGCAGCAATCAGCCCCAGCATTTT.

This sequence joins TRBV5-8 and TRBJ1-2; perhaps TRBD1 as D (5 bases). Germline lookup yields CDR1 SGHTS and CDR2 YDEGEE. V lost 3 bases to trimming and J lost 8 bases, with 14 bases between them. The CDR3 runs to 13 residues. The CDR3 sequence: CASSSRDLGGYTF. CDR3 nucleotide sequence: TGTGCCAGCAGCTCCCGGGACCTGGGCGGCTACACCTTC.